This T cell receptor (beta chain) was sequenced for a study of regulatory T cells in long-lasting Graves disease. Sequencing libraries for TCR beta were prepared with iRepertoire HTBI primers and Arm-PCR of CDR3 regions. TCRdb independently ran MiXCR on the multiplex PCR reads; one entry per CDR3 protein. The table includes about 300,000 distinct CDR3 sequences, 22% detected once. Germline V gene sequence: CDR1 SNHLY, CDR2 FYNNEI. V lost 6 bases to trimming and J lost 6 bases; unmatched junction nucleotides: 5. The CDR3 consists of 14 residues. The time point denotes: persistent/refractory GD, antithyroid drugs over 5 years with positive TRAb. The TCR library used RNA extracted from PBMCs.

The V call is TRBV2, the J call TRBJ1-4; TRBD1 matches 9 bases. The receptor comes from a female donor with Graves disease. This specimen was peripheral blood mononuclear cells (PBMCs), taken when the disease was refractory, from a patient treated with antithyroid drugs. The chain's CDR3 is CASSGQGTDEKLFF. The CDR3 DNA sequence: TGTGCCAGCAGCGGACAGGGGACTGATGAAAAACTGTTTTTT.